These 8 T cell receptor beta chains came from one sample sequenced in a study of T cells after yellow fever vaccination. TCRdb processed the 5' RACE reads anew with MiXCR; each CDR3 protein has one entry. The sample consists of around 310,000 distinct CDR3 sequences, 8.5% to 10% of them appearing once. The specimen comprised PBMCs, sampled on the day of the first yellow fever vaccination. The receptors shown here come from a man aged 18-30 years who received the YFV17D yellow fever vaccine.

The CDR3: CSARGDRDQPQHF. CDR3 sequence (DNA): TGCAGTGCTAGGGGAGACAGGGATCAGCCCCAGCATTTT. The chain couples TRBV20-1 to TRBJ1-5, with 7 bases fitting TRBD1. The CDR3 has 13 amino acids. Germline values: CDR1 DFQATT, CDR2 SNEGSKA (reference sequence). Trimming took 3 bases from V and 5 from J; bases not matched to a gene: 4.

The gene calls are TRBV7-2 and TRBJ2-2; TRBD1 might be the D (5 bases). CDR1 is SGHTA, CDR2 FQGNSA, per germline. The CDR3 extends over 14 amino acids. Trimming removed 4 bases from V and 3 bases from J, with 9 bases in between. CDR3 loop: CASSSSRDTGELFF. CDR3 nucleotides: TGTGCCAGCAGCTCTTCCAGGGACACCGGGGAGCTGTTTTTT.

This clonotype turned up a few times. The chain is built from TRBV20-1 and TRBJ2-5, with 9 bases that match TRBD2. Germline V gene sequence: CDR1 DFQATT, CDR2 SNEGSKA (reference sequence). V lost 0 bases, J lost 4 bases, and 9 bases stayed unmatched. The CDR3 runs 16 residues. The DNA for the CDR3 is TGCAGTGCTAGAGAAGGGGGCGGGGGGGCTCCAGAGACCCAGTACTTC. Translation: CSAREGGGGAPETQYF.

This clonotype was observed at least ten times. The chain recombines TRBV20-1 with TRBJ2-3; D not resolved. This CDR3 spans 11 amino acids. V was trimmed by 7 bases and J by 5 bases, leaving 10 bases between them. Germline V gives CDR1 DFQATT, CDR2 SNEGSKA (reference sequence). This CDR3 reads CSGKTGDTQYF. CDR3 DNA sequence: TGCAGTGGGAAAACGGGAGATACGCAGTATTTT.

The chain couples TRBV4-2 to TRBJ2-3; 7 bases are shared with TRBD2. This CDR3 is built from 17 residues. Germline-derived CDR1 and CDR2 are LGHNA and YNFKEQ. With 3 bases clipped from V and 0 bases from J, the junction kept 9 bases outside the gene matches. CDR3 in amino acids: CASSQKESGASTDTQYF. The CDR3 region has the DNA TGTGCCAGCAGCCAGAAAGAAAGCGGGGCCAGCACAGATACGCAGTATTTT.

This sequence joins TRBV13 and TRBJ2-1, with D tentatively TRBD1 (5 bases). Germline V CDR1 and CDR2: PRHDT, FYEKMQ (reference sequence). CDR3 length: 15 residues. With 2 bases removed from V and 5 bases from J, the gap between germline ends came to 13 bases. The CDR3 DNA reads as TGTGCCAGCAGCTTACCCCGGCAGGGCCACAATGAGCAGTTCTTC. Translation: CASSLPRQGHNEQFF. The full variable domain, in which reference TRBV13 and TRBJ2-1 provide the parts outside the CDR3, is AAGVIQSPRHLIKEKRETATLKCYPIPRHDTVYWYQQGPGQDPQFLISFYEKMQSDKGSIPDRFSAQQFSDYHSELNMSSLELGDSALYFCASSLPRQGHNEQFFGPGTRLTVL.

This clonotype was counted only a few times. V usage is TRBV7-2 and J usage is TRBJ1-2; 8 bases map to TRBD1. Germline trimming cut 3 bases from V and 4 bases from J; bases unmatched to any gene: 10. Germline CDR1 reads SGHTA; CDR2 reads FQGNSA. The CDR3 totals 16 residues. In DNA form, the CDR3 reads TGTGCCAGCAGCTTCCGGGACAGGTGGGGATCCTATGGCTACACCTTC. It yields the protein CASSFRDRWGSYGYTF. Full variable domain (missing parts from reference TRBV7-2 and TRBJ1-2): GAGVSQSPSNKVTEKGKDVELRCDPISGHTALYWYRQSLGQGLEFLIYFQGNSAPDKSGLPSDRFSAERTGGSVSTLTIQRTQQEDSAVYLCASSFRDRWGSYGYTFGSGTRLTVV.

This clonotype was counted only a few times. The V gene is TRBV4-1, the J gene TRBJ1-5; D possibly corresponds to TRBD1 (5 bases). The CDR3 contains 15 residues. Trimming stripped 0 bases from V and 4 bases from J, with 10 bases between. The V gene's germline CDR1 is MGHRA and CDR2 YSYEKL. The CDR3 coding sequence is TGCGCCAGCAGCCAAGATGGGGCAAGGAATCAGCCCCAGCATTTT. Protein: CASSQDGARNQPQHF.